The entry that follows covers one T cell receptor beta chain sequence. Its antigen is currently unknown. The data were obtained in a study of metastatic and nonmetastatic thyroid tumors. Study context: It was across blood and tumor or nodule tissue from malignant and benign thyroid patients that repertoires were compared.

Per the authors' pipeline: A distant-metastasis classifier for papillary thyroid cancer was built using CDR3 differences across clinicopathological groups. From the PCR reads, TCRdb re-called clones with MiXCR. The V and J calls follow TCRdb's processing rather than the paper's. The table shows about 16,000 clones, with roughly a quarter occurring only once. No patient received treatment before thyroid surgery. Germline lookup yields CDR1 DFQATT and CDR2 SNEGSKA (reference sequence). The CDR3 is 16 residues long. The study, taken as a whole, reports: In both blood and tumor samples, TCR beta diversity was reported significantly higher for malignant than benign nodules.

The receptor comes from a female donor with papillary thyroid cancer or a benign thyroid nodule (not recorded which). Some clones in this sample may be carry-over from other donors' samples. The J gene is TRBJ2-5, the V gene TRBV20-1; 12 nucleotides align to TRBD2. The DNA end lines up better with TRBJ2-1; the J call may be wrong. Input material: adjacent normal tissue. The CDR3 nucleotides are TGCAGTGCTAGAGATCGGGCGGGACTAGCGGGTTTTGAGCAGTTCTTC. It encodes CSARDRAGLAGFEQFF.